This is a list of T cell receptor beta chains from one sample in a study of OX40 agonist ivuxolimab in advanced cancers. The assay was immunoSEQ multiplex PCR, and TCRdb's table has in-frame clones only and misses some. The sample carries over 80,000 clones, more than 85% recorded once. The sample here was CD4+ or CD8+ T cells sorted from blood, taken in a trial of the OX40 agonist ivuxolimab. Receptors were obtained from an adult with an advanced solid tumor such as melanoma, head and neck, liver or kidney cancer. Each CDR3 is given with its conserved first and last residue. A D gene is named only where the DNA matches it firmly. The listing skips clone size in some rows; elsewhere it reads once, few, many or a size class.

V	size	D	J	CDR3	DNA
TRBV11-2	-	-	TRBJ2-7	CASSPPAGSYEQYF	TGTGCCAGCAGCCCCCCGGCAGGTAGCTACGAGCAGTACTTC
TRBV7-7	-	TRBD2	TRBJ2-1	CASSSGGDNEQFF	TGTGCCAGCAGCTCGGGGGGGGACAATGAGCAGTTCTTC
TRBV30	-	TRBD1	TRBJ2-7	CAWRRGPGQVSSYEQYF	TGTGCCTGGAGGAGGGGGCCGGGACAGGTGAGCTCCTACGAGCAGTACTTC
TRBV7-9	-	-	TRBJ1-1	CASSEQGVNTEAFF	TGTGCCAGCAGCGAACAGGGTGTGAACACTGAAGCTTTCTTT
TRBV19	-	TRBD1	TRBJ2-6	CASSIDRVSGGANVLTF	TGTGCCAGTAGTATCGACAGGGTCTCAGGAGGGGCCAACGTCCTGACTTTC
TRBV5-1	-	-	TRBJ2-1	CASSWRPGPGNEQFF	TGCGCCAGCAGCTGGAGGCCGGGACCCGGCAATGAGCAGTTCTTC
TRBV4-3	-	-	TRBJ2-4	CASSQEFIGVRKNIQYF	TGCGCCAGCAGCCAAGAGTTCATCGGGGTACGCAAAAACATTCAGTACTTC
TRBV7-9	-	TRBD2	TRBJ2-5	CASSREVETQYF	TGTGCCAGCAGCCGGGAGGTGGAGACCCAGTACTTC
TRBV11-2	-	TRBD2	TRBJ2-3	CASSPLTSGASTDTQYF	TGTGCCAGCAGCCCACTTACTAGCGGGGCAAGCACAGATACGCAGTATTTT
TRBV18	-	TRBD1	TRBJ2-1	CASSPTGTGGYNEQFF	TGTGCCAGCTCACCCACCGGGACAGGGGGCTACAATGAGCAGTTCTTC
TRBV19	-	-	TRBJ2-4	CATGPTKVAKNIQYF	TGTGCTACGGGACCGACTAAAGTAGCCAAAAACATTCAGTACTTC
TRBV6-1	medium-sized	-	TRBJ1-6	CASSEVSPLHF	TGTGCCAGCAGTGAAGTGTCACCCCTCCACTTT
TRBV28	-	TRBD1	TRBJ1-2	CASSPGQGGSYTF	TGTGCCAGCAGTCCGGGACAGGGGGGAAGCTACACCTTC
TRBV11-2	-	-	TRBJ2-3	CASSFVRMGGADTQYF	TGTGCCAGCAGCTTTGTTCGTATGGGTGGGGCAGATACGCAGTATTTT
TRBV19	once	-	TRBJ2-3	CASSLLADTQYF	TGTGCCAGTAGTCTCCTTGCAGATACGCAGTATTTT
TRBV6-5	-	-	TRBJ2-5	CASSSLKTGSWETQYF	TGTGCCAGCAGTTCCCTAAAAACAGGGAGCTGGGAGACCCAGTACTTC
TRBV21-1	-	-	TRBJ2-1	CASSKGSGLAAGGEQFF	TGTGCCAGCAGCAAAGGATCGGGACTAGCGGCGGGTGGTGAGCAGTTCTTC
TRBV5-1	-	-	TRBJ2-3	CASSPLGGADTQYF	TGCGCCAGCAGCCCATTGGGGGGTGCAGATACGCAGTATTTT
TRBV19	-	TRBD2	TRBJ2-1	CASRTGLAGDKNEQFF	TGTGCCAGTAGGACGGGACTAGCGGGAGACAAAAATGAGCAGTTCTTC
TRBV7-3	-	-	TRBJ2-2	CASSPKNTGELFF	TGTGCCAGCAGCCCAAAGAACACCGGGGAGCTGTTTTTT
TRBV29-1	-	-	TRBJ2-3	CSVELGSLTDTQYF	TGCAGCGTTGAACTCGGGAGTCTGACAGATACGCAGTATTTT
TRBV7-3	few	TRBD2	TRBJ2-5	CASSPSVTGGWETQYF	TGTGCCAGCAGCCCATCCGTGACGGGAGGGTGGGAGACCCAGTACTTC
TRBV18	-	-	TRBJ2-4	CASSPPGTGLSNIQYF	TGTGCCAGCTCACCACCGGGCACCGGTCTTAGCAACATTCAGTACTTC
TRBV28	-	-	TRBJ2-1	CASSLRLNEQFF	TGTGCCAGCAGTTTAAGGTTGAATGAGCAGTTCTTC
TRBV7-2	once	-	TRBJ2-1	CASSLGLGVWFF	TGTGCCAGCAGCTTAGGGCTAGGAGTTTGGTTCTTC
TRBV6-5	-	-	TRBJ2-1	CASGQMEGEQFF	TGTGCCAGCGGTCAAATGGAGGGTGAGCAGTTCTTC
TRBV4-1	-	TRBD1	TRBJ1-2	CASSRAGQGVEGYTF	TGCGCCAGCAGCCGAGCGGGACAGGGGGTTGAAGGCTACACCTTC
TRBV30	-	-	TRBJ1-2	CAFRISPSGYTF	TGTGCCTTTCGGATCTCACCCTCGGGCTACACCTTC
TRBV18	-	TRBD1	TRBJ1-2	CASSPPGQGARGYTF	TGTGCCAGCTCACCACCGGGCCAGGGGGCGCGTGGCTACACCTTC
TRBV16	few	TRBD2	TRBJ2-1	CASTLGGVGNEQFF	TGTGCCAGCACCCTCGGGGGGGTCGGCAATGAGCAGTTCTTC
TRBV19	-	TRBD1	TRBJ1-5	CASSISGTAGGNQPQHF	TGTGCCAGTAGTATAAGTGGGACAGCCGGGGGCAATCAGCCCCAGCATTTT
TRBV7-2	-	TRBD1	TRBJ2-4	CASSKQGLAKNIQYF	TGTGCCAGCAGCAAACAGGGGTTAGCCAAAAACATTCAGTACTTC
TRBV7-9	few	-	TRBJ1-5	CASSSRKDGLNQPQHF	TGTGCCAGCAGCTCGAGAAAGGACGGCCTCAATCAGCCCCAGCATTTT
TRBV10-1	-	-	TRBJ2-7	CASSDEQYF	TGCGCCAGCAGTGACGAGCAGTACTTC